These 24 T cell receptor beta chains originate from one sample sequenced in a study of human T cells and chemical hapten exposure. As for time point: pre-sensitization, week 0. Documented treatment: therapeutic diphenylcyclopropenone sensitization with weekly scalp DPC. TCRdb analysed the RACE reads with MiXCR anew, one entry per CDR3 protein. Of around 300,000 distinct CDR3 sequences detected, 5% to 6.5% appear once; the ten largest clones hold 7% to 10%. Sample: whole blood, taken in connection with sensitization to the hapten diphenylcyclopropenone (DPC). The receptors here all came from a woman aged 18-35 years with alopecia areata. Some clones in this sample may be carry-over from other donors' samples.

This clonotype turned up a few times. The chain has TRBV3-1 and TRBJ2-2, with 11 bases that match TRBD2. Trimming at V came to 2 bases and at J to 5 bases, leaving 10 bases not matched to a gene. This CDR3 contains 18 residues. From germline, CDR1 is LGHDT and CDR2 YNNKEL (reference sequence). Here the CDR3 DNA reads TGTGCCAGCAGCCAATGGTATAGCGGGGGGGCCCGAACCGGGGAGCTGTTTTTT. Protein product: CASSQWYSGGARTGELFF.

This clonotype was found many times. This sequence joins TRBV29-1 and TRBJ1-2; TRBD1 might be the D (5 bases). V gave up 3 bases and J gave up 8 bases, with 10 bases separating them. Germline V gene lookup returns CDR1 SQVTM and CDR2 ANQGSEA. The CDR3 is made up of 11 amino acids. This CDR3 is CSVEGVGGYTF. CDR3 bases: TGCAGCGTTGAGGGGGTAGGCGGCTACACCTTC. Combining the CDR3 with reference TRBV29-1 and TRBJ1-2 gives the whole variable domain SAVISQKPSRDICQRGTSLTIQCQVDSQVTMMFWYRQQPGQSLTLIATANQGSEATYESGFVIDKFPISRPNLTFSTLTVSNMSPEDSSIYLCSVEGVGGYTFGSGTRLTVV.

As to this clonotype: This clone may be a read error of a much larger clone one base away. This chain connects TRBV6-1 to TRBJ2-7; tentative D call: TRBD1 (5 bases). The V gene's germline CDR1 is MNHNS and CDR2 SASEGT. The CDR3 is 11 residues long. In nucleotides, the CDR3 is TGTGCCAGCTGGGGCAGGTCCGAGCAGCACTTC. Amino acids: CASWGRSEQHF.

This clonotype showed up many times. The J gene is TRBJ2-2, the V gene TRBV12-3 or TRBV12-4; 10 nucleotides agree with TRBD2. Trimming cost V 9 bases and J 3 bases; bases outside gene matches: 4. This CDR3 is 14 amino acids long. This CDR3 reads CASNSGGYTGELFF. The DNA for the CDR3 is TGTGCCAGTAATAGCGGGGGGTACACCGGGGAGCTGTTTTTT.

As regards this clonotype: Since a much larger clone is just one base distant, this may be a read error. This sequence joins TRBV29-1 and TRBJ1-1; D is uncertain. Trimming stripped 2 bases from V and 3 bases from J, with 13 bases between. This CDR3 comprises 14 residues. Looked up from germline, CDR1 is SQVTM and CDR2 is ANQGSEA. In nucleotides, the CDR3 is TGCAGCGTTGAAAGGGCATGGGTGGACACTGAAGCTTTCTTT. It codes for CSVERAWVDTEAFF.

The gene calls are TRBV18 and TRBJ2-1; 13 bases fit TRBD2. There are 16 residues in the CDR3. V dropped 4 bases and J dropped 5; count of bases not matched to a gene: 5. Germline loops: CDR1 KGHSH, CDR2 LQKENI. The CDR3 spells CASSRSLAGGDNEQFF. CDR3 nucleotides: TGTGCCAGCTCACGCTCACTAGCGGGGGGGGACAATGAGCAGTTCTTC.

This chain uses TRBV4-2 with TRBJ2-3; 8 positions agree with TRBD2. Germline lookup yields CDR1 LGHNA and CDR2 YNFKEQ. The CDR3 contains 16 residues. Losses at the gene ends were 0 bases for V and 10 bases for J; bases not matched to a gene: 12. The CDR3 nucleotides are TGTGCCAGCAGCCAAGAAACTAGCGGCCCTACCGGGGCGCAGTATTTT. Translation gives CASSQETSGPTGAQYF.

V is TRBV7-2 and J is TRBJ2-6, with D possibly being TRBD2 (6 bases). The CDR3 has 18 residues. V gave up 0 bases and J gave up 0 bases, with 12 bases separating them. CDR1 SGHTA and CDR2 FQGNSA come from the germline V gene. This CDR3 is CASSLAGGKASGANVLTF. The CDR3 DNA reads as TGTGCCAGCAGCTTAGCCGGGGGTAAGGCCTCTGGGGCCAACGTCCTGACTTTC.

V and J are TRBV4-2 and TRBJ1-1; TRBD1 matches 8 bases. The germline V gene encodes CDR1 LGHNA and CDR2 YNFKEQ. V lost 0 bases and J lost 3; bases outside the gene matches: 18. The CDR3 runs to 20 residues. The CDR3 loop reads CASSQEFLGIFQGADTEAFF. The CDR3 bases are TGTGCCAGCAGCCAAGAGTTTCTAGGGATTTTTCAGGGGGCGGACACTGAAGCTTTCTTT.

This clonotype was recorded a few times. This chain connects TRBV5-1 to TRBJ2-6; D is ambiguous. The germline V gene has CDR1 SGHRS and CDR2 YFSETQ. The CDR3 extends over 13 amino acids. The V gene lost 3 bases and the J gene lost 4 bases, with 5 bases spanning the gap. The CDR3 loop is CASSSEGANVLTF. Written as DNA, the CDR3 is TGCGCCAGCAGCTCGGAGGGGGCCAACGTCCTGACTTTC.

There are many counts of this clonotype. The chain links TRBV10-3 to TRBJ2-7, with D perhaps TRBD2 (5 bases). The V gene's germline CDR1 is ENHRY and CDR2 SYGVKD. The CDR3 has 16 amino acids. Trimming took 5 bases from V and 2 from J, leaving 19 bases between them. CDR3 in DNA: TGTGCCATCAGTAAAGACCATGCGGGCCCGCCCTACGAGCAGTACTTC. It specifies CAISKDHAGPPYEQYF.

Ten or more counts support this clonotype. V and J are TRBV5-4 and TRBJ2-3; the match to TRBD2 covers 9 bases. The CDR3 runs to 16 residues. Germline V gene lookup returns CDR1 SGHNT and CDR2 YYREEE (reference sequence). V dropped 1 base and J dropped 1; count of bases not matched to a gene: 4. The CDR3 nucleotides read TGTGCCAGCAGCTTGCCGATAGCGGGGGGCACAGATACGCAGTATTTT. As protein: CASSLPIAGGTDTQYF.

This clonotype occurred many times. The gene calls are TRBV18 and TRBJ1-2; 7 bases align to TRBD1. The CDR3 consists of 13 residues. Germline V gene lookup returns CDR1 KGHSH and CDR2 LQKENI. The J segment lost 7 bases and the V segment lost 6 bases, leaving 8 bases of the junction unmatched. The CDR3 region has the DNA TGTGCCAGCTCGCTCGACAGGGCTTTTGGCTACACCTTC. Its protein is CASSLDRAFGYTF.

The chain employs TRBV7-2 and TRBJ1-5; 7 nucleotides match TRBD1. Germline lookup yields CDR1 SGHTA and CDR2 FQGNSA. The CDR3 loop spans 15 amino acids. The V gene end was trimmed by 4 bases and the J gene end by 2 bases; junction bases not matched to a gene: 5. CDR3 DNA: TGTGCCAGCAGCTATGCCGGGACAGGCAATCAGCCCCAGCATTTT. It is translated as CASSYAGTGNQPQHF.

This clonotype was detected many times. The chain has TRBV20-1 and TRBJ2-3; the D is unclear. The CDR3 contains 16 residues. V was cut by 6 bases and J by 2 bases, with 21 bases left in between. Germline lookup yields CDR1 DFQATT and CDR2 SNEGSKA (reference sequence). CDR3 region: CSASPRPPGYTDTQYF. The CDR3 DNA follows: TGCAGTGCGTCCCCCCGGCCGCCAGGATACACAGATACGCAGTATTTT.

This clonotype was seen a handful of times. For the CDR3, the DNA is TGTGCCAGCATTAGTTTTGCACGCGGGGAGCTGTTTTTT. It encodes CASISFARGELFF. The rearrangement uses TRBV27 and TRBJ2-2, with D unclear. The CDR3 spans 13 residues. In germline, CDR1 is MNHEY, CDR2 SMNVEV (reference sequence). V gave up 7 bases and J gave up 7 bases, with 13 bases separating them.

The chain is built from TRBV12-3 or TRBV12-4 and TRBJ1-2; TRBD1 matches 11 bases. Trimming cost V 8 bases and J 6 bases; bases outside gene matches: 11. CDR3 length: 15 amino acids. The CDR3 DNA sequence: TGTGCCAGCTCCGGGACAGGGGGATTAATAAATGGCTACACCTTC. It codes for CASSGTGGLINGYTF.

In this sample, this clonotype turned up many times. The CDR3 DNA sequence: TGCAGTGGTCCCAGGGGCGCCTCCTACAATGAGCAGTTCTTC. Translation: CSGPRGASYNEQFF. The rearrangement joins TRBV20-1 to TRBJ2-1, with a weak D call TRBD1 (6 bases). Per the germline V gene, CDR1 is DFQATT and CDR2 is SNEGSKA (reference sequence). V was cut by 7 bases and J by 0 bases, with 13 bases left in between. CDR3 length: 14 amino acids.

This clonotype occurred a few times. V usage is TRBV6-2 or TRBV6-3 and J usage is TRBJ1-5; 8 bases agree with TRBD1. Germline assignment: CDR1 MNHEY and CDR2 SVGEGT. The CDR3 contains 13 residues. The ends lost 6 bases at V and 6 bases at J; junction bases unmatched: 4. CDR3 in amino acids: CASSDRGSQPQHF. The CDR3 nucleotides read TGTGCCAGCAGCGACAGGGGAAGTCAGCCCCAGCATTTT.

This clonotype was found many times. The genes are TRBV11-2 and TRBJ1-4, with D perhaps TRBD1 (6 bases). Germline CDR1 and CDR2: SGHAT and FQNNGV. There are 16 residues in the CDR3. The V and J ends lost 2 bases and 0 bases respectively, with 10 bases between them. CDR3 sequence: CASSLRDIATNEKLFF. Here the CDR3 DNA reads TGTGCCAGCAGCTTAAGGGACATAGCAACTAATGAAAAACTGTTTTTT. The whole variable domain, remainder taken from reference TRBV11-2 and TRBJ1-4, is EAGVAQSPRYKIIEKRQSVAFWCNPISGHATLYWYQQILGQGPKLLIQFQNNGVVDDSQLPKDRFSAERLKGVDSTLKIQPAKLEDSAVYLCASSLRDIATNEKLFFGSGTQLSVL.

Many counts were recorded for this clonotype. The genes are TRBV2 and TRBJ2-2, with D uncertain. The CDR3 is made up of 14 amino acids. CDR1 and CDR2 (germline): SNHLY, FYNNEI. The germline V and J ends were trimmed by 1 base and 7 bases, with 10 bases remaining between them. The CDR3 spells CASSEGRQIGELFF. The CDR3 region has the DNA TGTGCCAGCAGTGAAGGTCGACAAATCGGGGAGCTGTTTTTT.

This clonotype has at least ten counts. The chain joins TRBV18 to TRBJ2-7, with 9 bases lining up with TRBD1. The V gene's germline CDR1 is KGHSH and CDR2 LQKENI. The junction had 4 bases not matched to a gene; V was cut back by 3 bases and J by 4 bases. The CDR3 loop spans 14 amino acids. CDR3 nucleotides: TGTGCCAGCTCACCGTCGGGACAGGGATACGAGCAGTACTTC. It encodes CASSPSGQGYEQYF. Drawing the rest from reference TRBV18 and TRBJ2-7, the complete variable domain is NAGVMQNPRHLVRRRGQEARLRCSPMKGHSHVYWYRQLPEEGLKFMVYLQKENIIDESGMPKERFSAEFPKEGPSILRIQQVVRGDSAAYFCASSPSGQGYEQYFGPGTRLTVT.

This chain uses TRBV12-3 or TRBV12-4 with TRBJ2-2; no clear D. The CDR3 length is 15 residues. The V gene lost 5 bases and the J gene lost 8 bases, with 18 bases spanning the gap. The CDR3 loop reads CASSPGRAWWGELFF. In DNA form, the CDR3 reads TGTGCCAGCAGTCCAGGACGGGCATGGTGGGGGGAGCTGTTTTTT.

A few counts support this clonotype. The chain uses TRBV5-4 and TRBJ2-5, with 7 bases lining up with TRBD2. Germline values: CDR1 SGHNT, CDR2 YYREEE (reference sequence). Trimming cost V 4 bases and J 5 bases; bases outside gene matches: 11. The CDR3 is 15 residues long. The CDR3, as DNA: TGTGCCAGCAGCCCCGCCTGGGGAGGGGAGGAGACCCAGTACTTC. As protein: CASSPAWGGEETQYF.